The clone carrying this T cell receptor (beta chain) was detected only once. What it binds is unknown. This specimen comes from a study of cytomegalovirus exposure and HLA in healthy donors. Whole-study context: Later analysis reported that the roughly 120 validation repertoires shared the platform of the roughly 700 first-cohort repertoires. Whole-study findings and limits: Reported performance of the classifier showed diagnosis of cytomegalovirus status with high specificity and sensitivity. Rare sequences made up most TCRs, while some public TCRs were found in many donors. In vitro checks showed that a few CMV-associated chains really do target CMV antigens.

Trimming took 0 bases from V and 3 from J, leaving 10 bases between them. Looked up from germline, CDR1 is SGHDT and CDR2 is YYEEEE. This CDR3 has 15 residues. Libraries were prepared by immunoSEQ multiplex PCR; TCRdb keeps only in-frame clonotypes and omits some of them. Here the sample spans 55,000 to 80,000 clones, about 94% being singletons. This sequence originates from a man younger than 30 in good health and CMV-seropositive. The sample was PBMCs. The chain joins TRBV5-6 to TRBJ2-1; D is possibly TRBD2 (5 bases). The CDR3 DNA reads as TGTGCCAGCAGCTTGGAAAAGCGGCTCTACAATGAGCAGTTCTTC. This translates into CASSLEKRLYNEQFF.